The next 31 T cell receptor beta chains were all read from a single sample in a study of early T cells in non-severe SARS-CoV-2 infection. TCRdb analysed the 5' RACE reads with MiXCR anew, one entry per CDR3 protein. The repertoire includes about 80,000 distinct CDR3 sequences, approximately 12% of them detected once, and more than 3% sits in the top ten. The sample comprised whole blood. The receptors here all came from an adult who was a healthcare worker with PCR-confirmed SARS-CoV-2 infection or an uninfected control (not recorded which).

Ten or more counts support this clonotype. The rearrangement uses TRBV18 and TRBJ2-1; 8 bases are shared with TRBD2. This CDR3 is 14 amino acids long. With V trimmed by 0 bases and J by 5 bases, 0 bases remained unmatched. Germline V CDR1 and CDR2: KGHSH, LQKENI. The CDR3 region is CASSPPLADNEQFF. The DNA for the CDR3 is TGTGCCAGCTCACCACCACTAGCGGACAATGAGCAGTTCTTC.

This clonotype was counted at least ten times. The CDR3 here is CASSAGTGGEKLFF. The CDR3 bases are TGTGCCAGCAGTGCCGGGACAGGGGGTGAAAAACTGTTTTTT. The chain links TRBV2 to TRBJ1-4, with 11 bases that match TRBD1. The V gene end was trimmed by 4 bases and the J gene end by 7 bases; junction bases not matched to a gene: 2. The CDR3 extends over 14 amino acids. Germline CDR1 and CDR2: SNHLY and FYNNEI. The full variable domain, rest sourced from reference TRBV2 and TRBJ1-4, is EPEVTQTPSHQVTQMGQEVILRCVPISNHLYFYWYRQILGQKVEFLVSFYNNEISEKSEIFDDQFSVERPDGSNFTLKIRSTKLEDSAMYFCASSAGTGGEKLFFGSGTQLSVL.

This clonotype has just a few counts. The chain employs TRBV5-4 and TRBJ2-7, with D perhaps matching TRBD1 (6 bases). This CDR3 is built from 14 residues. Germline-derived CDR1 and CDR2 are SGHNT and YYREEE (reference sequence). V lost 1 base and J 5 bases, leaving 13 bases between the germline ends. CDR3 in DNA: TGTGCCAGCAGCTTGCAGGGGCGTTTCAACGAGCAGTACTTC. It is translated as CASSLQGRFNEQYF.

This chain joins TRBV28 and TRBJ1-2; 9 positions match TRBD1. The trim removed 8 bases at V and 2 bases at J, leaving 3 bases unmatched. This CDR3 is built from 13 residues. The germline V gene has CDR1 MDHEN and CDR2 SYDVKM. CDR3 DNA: TGTGCCAGCGGGACAGGGATGAACTATGGCTACACCTTC. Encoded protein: CASGTGMNYGYTF.

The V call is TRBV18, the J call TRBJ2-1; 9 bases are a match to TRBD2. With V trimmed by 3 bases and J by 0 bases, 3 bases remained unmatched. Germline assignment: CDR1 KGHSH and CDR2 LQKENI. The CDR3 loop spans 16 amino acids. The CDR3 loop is CASSPSGSPSYNEQFF. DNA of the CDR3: TGTGCCAGCTCACCTAGCGGGAGCCCCTCCTACAATGAGCAGTTCTTC.

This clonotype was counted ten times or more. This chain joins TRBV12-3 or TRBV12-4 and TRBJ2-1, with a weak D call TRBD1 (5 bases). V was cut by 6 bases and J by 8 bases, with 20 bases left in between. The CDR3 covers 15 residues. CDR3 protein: CASRSGIVFRDEQFF. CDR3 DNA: TGTGCCAGCAGGTCAGGGATTGTGTTTCGGGATGAGCAGTTCTTC.

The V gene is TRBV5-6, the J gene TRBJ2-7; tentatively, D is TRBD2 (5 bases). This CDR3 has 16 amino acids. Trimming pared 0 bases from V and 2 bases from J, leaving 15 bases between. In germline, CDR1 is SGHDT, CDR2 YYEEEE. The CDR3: CASSLEGASRAYEQYF. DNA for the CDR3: TGTGCCAGCAGCTTGGAGGGAGCGAGCAGAGCCTACGAGCAGTACTTC. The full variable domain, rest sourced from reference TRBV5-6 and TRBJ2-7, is DAGVTQSPTHLIKTRGQQVTLRCSPKSGHDTVSWYQQALGQGPQFIFQYYEEEERQRGNFPDRFSGHQFPNYSSELNVNALLLGDSALYLCASSLEGASRAYEQYFGPGTRLTVT.

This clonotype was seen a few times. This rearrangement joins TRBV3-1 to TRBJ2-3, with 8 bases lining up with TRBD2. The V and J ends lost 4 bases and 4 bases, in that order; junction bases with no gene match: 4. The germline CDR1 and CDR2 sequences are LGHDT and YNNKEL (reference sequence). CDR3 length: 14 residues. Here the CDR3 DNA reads TGTGCCAGCAGCCGCAGCGGGAGTGCAGATACGCAGTATTTT. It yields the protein CASSRSGSADTQYF.

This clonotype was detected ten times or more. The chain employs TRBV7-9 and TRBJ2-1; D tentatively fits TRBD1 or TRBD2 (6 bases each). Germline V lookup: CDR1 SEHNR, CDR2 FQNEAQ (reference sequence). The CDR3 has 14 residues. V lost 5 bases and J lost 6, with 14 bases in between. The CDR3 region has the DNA TGTGCCAGCAGCCCGGGGGCCGGGGTCAATGAGCAGTTCTTC. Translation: CASSPGAGVNEQFF.

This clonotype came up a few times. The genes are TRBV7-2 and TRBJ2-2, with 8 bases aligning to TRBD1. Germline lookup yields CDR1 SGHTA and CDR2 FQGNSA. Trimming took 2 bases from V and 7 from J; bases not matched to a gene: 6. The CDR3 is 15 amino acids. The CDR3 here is CASSLSQGAIGELFF. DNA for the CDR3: TGTGCCAGCAGCTTAAGTCAGGGGGCAATCGGGGAGCTGTTTTTT.

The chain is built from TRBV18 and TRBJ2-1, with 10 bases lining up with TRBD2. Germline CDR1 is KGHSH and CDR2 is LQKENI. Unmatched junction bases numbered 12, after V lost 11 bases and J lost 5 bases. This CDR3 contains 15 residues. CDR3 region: CAGQREGPRDNEQFF. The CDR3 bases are TGTGCCGGTCAGCGGGAGGGCCCAAGGGACAATGAGCAGTTCTTC.

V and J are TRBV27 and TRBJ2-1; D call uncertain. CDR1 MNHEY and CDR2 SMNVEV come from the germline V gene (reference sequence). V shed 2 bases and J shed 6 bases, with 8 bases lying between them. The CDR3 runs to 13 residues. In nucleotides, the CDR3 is TGTGCCAGCAGTTTAGGGGATGCCAATGAGCAGTTCTTC. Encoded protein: CASSLGDANEQFF.

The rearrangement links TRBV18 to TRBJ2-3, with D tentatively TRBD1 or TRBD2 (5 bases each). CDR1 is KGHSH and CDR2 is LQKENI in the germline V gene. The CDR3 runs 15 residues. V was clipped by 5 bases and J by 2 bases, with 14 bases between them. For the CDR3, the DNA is TGTGCCAGCTCAACCACGGGACGAGTCACAGATACGCAGTATTTT. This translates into CASSTTGRVTDTQYF.

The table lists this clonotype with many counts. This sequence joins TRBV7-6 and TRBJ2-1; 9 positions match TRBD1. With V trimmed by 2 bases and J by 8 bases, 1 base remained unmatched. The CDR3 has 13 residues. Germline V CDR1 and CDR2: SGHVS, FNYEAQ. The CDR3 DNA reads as TGTGCCAGCAGCTTAAGGACAGGGGATGAGCAGTTCTTC. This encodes CASSLRTGDEQFF.

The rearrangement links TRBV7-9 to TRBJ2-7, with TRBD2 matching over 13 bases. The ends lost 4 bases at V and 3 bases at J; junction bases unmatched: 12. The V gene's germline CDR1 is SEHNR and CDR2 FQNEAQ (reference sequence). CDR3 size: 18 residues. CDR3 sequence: CASSSDRIRLAGGYEQYF. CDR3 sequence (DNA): TGTGCCAGCAGCTCGGACAGGATTCGACTAGCGGGGGGCTACGAGCAGTACTTC.

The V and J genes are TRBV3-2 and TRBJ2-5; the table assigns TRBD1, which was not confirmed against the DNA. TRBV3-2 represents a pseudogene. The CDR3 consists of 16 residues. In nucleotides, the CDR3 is TGTGCCAGCAGCCAAGTCCCCGGGAAAGGCCAAGAGACCCAGTACTTC. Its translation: CASSQVPGKGQETQYF.

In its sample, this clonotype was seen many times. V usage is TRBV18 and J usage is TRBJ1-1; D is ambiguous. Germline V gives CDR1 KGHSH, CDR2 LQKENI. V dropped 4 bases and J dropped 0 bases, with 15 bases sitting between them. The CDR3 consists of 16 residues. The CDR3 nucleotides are TGTGCCAGCTCACTTTCAAGAGACCTTGTGAACACTGAAGCTTTCTTT. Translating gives CASSLSRDLVNTEAFF.

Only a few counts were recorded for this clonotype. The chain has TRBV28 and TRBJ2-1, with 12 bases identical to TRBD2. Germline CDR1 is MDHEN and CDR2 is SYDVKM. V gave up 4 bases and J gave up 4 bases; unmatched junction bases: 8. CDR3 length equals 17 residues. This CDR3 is CASSSLGLAGSYNEQFF. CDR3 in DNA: TGTGCCAGCAGTTCCTTGGGACTAGCGGGTTCTTACAATGAGCAGTTCTTC.

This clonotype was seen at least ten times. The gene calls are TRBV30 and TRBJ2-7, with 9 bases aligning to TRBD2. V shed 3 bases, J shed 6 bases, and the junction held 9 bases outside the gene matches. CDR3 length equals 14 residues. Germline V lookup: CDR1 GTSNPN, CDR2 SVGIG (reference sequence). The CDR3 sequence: CAWSDWTSAVEQYF. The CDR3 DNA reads TGTGCCTGGAGCGATTGGACTAGCGCAGTCGAGCAGTACTTC.

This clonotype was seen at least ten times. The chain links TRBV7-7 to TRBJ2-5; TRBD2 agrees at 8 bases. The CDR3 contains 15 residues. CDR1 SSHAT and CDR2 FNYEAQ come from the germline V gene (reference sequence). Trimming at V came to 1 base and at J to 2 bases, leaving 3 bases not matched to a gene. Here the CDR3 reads CASSLDSSGQETQYF. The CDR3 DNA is TGTGCCAGCAGCTTAGATTCTAGCGGGCAAGAGACCCAGTACTTC. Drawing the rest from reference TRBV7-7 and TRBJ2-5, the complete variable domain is GAGVSQSPRYKVTKRGQDVTLRCDPISSHATLYWYQQALGQGPEFLTYFNYEAQPDKSGLPSDRFSAERPEGSISTLTIQRTEQRDSAMYRCASSLDSSGQETQYFGPGTRLLVL.

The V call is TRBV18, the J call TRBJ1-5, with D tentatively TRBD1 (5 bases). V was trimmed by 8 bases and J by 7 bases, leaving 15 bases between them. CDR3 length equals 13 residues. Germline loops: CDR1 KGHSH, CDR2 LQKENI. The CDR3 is CASRGTEAQPQHF. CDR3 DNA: TGTGCCAGCCGGGGGACGGAAGCACAGCCCCAGCATTTT.

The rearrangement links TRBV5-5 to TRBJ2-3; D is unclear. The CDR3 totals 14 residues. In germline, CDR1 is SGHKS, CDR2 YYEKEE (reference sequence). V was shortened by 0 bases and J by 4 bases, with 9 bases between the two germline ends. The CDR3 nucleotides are TGTGCCAGCAGCTTGGAAGGGTTCCCAGATACGCAGTATTTT. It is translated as CASSLEGFPDTQYF.

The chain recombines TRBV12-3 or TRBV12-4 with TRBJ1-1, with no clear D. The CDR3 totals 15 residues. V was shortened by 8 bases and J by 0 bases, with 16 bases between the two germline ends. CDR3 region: CASCSNSPMNTEAFF. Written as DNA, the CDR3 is TGTGCCAGCTGTTCTAACTCGCCTATGAACACTGAAGCTTTCTTT.

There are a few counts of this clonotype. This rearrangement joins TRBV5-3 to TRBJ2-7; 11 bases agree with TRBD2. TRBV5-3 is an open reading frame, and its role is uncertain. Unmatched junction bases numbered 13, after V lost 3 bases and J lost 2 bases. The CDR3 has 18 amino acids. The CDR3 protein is CARSWSGASGRYAYEQYF. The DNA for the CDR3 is TGTGCCAGAAGCTGGTCAGGGGCTAGCGGGAGGTACGCCTACGAGCAGTACTTC.

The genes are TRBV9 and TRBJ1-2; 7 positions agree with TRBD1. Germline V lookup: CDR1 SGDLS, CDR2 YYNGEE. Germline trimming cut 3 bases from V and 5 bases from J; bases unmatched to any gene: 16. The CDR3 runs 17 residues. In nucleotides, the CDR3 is TGTGCCAGCAGCGGAGAGGCCGGGACAGCTGATGATTATGGCTACACCTTC. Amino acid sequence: CASSGEAGTADDYGYTF.

The CDR3 reads CASSPTPDRGLYQPQHF. CDR3 coding DNA: TGTGCCAGCAGCCCGACCCCGGACAGGGGGCTATATCAGCCCCAGCATTTT. The J gene is TRBJ1-5, the V gene TRBV5-5; 11 bases line up with TRBD1. This CDR3 comprises 17 residues. The germline V gene encodes CDR1 SGHKS and CDR2 YYEKEE (reference sequence). After removal of 4 bases from V and 5 bases from J, the junction contained 11 bases not matched to a gene.

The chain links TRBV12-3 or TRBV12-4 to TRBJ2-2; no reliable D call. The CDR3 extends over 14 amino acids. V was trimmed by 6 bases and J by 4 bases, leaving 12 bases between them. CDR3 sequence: CASSRPPGTGELFF. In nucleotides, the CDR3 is TGTGCCAGCAGCCGGCCCCCGGGCACCGGGGAGCTGTTTTTT.

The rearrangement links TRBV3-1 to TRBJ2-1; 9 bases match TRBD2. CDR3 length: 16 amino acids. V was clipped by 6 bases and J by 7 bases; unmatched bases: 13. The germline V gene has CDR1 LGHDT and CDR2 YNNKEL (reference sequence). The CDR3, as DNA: TGTGCCAGCAGAAGAAGCTTAGCGGGAGCGTTTAATGAGCAGTTCTTC. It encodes CASRRSLAGAFNEQFF.

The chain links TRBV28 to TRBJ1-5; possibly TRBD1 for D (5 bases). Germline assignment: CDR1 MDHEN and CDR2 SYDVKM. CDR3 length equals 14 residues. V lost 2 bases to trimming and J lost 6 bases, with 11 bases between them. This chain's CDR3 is CASSLITGRQPQHF. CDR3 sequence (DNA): TGTGCCAGCAGTTTAATAACAGGACGTCAGCCCCAGCATTTT. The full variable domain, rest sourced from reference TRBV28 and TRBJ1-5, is DVKVTQSSRYLVKRTGEKVFLECVQDMDHENMFWYRQDPGLGLRLIYFSYDVKMKEKGDIPEGYSVSREKKERFSLILESASTNQTSMYLCASSLITGRQPQHFGDGTRLSIL.

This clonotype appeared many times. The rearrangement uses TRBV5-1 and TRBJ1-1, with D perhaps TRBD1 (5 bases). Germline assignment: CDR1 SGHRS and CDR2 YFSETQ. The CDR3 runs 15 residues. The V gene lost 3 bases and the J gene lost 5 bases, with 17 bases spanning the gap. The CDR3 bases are TGCGCCAGCAGCTCCCGTCAGGGATCGAGGACTGAAGCTTTCTTT. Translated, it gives CASSSRQGSRTEAFF. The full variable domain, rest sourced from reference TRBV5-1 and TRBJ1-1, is KAGVTQTPRYLIKTRGQQVTLSCSPISGHRSVSWYQQTPGQGLQFLFEYFSETQRNKGNFPGRFSGRQFSNSRSEMNVSTLELGDSALYLCASSSRQGSRTEAFFGQGTRLTVV.

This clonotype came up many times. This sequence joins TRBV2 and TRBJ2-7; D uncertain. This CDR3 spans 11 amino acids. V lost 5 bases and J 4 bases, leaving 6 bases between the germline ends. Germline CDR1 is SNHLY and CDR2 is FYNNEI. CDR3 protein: CASSPEYEQYF. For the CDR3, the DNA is TGTGCCAGCAGTCCAGAGTACGAGCAGTACTTC.